Each of the 6 T cell receptor beta chains below was sequenced from the same sample in a study of human T cells and chemical hapten exposure. The time point: patch test 1, 2 weeks after DPC sensitization. The treatment here: therapeutic diphenylcyclopropenone sensitization with weekly scalp DPC. MiXCR, applied by TCRdb to the RACE reads, yields one record per CDR3 protein. In the table there are 95,000 to 150,000 distinct CDR3 sequences, 12% to 15% of which are singletons. The source material was whole blood, sampled in connection with sensitization to the hapten diphenylcyclopropenone (DPC). These receptors were obtained from a man aged 18 to 29 with alopecia areata. Some clones in this sample may be carry-over from other donors' samples.

The CDR3 sequence is CASSLGQTQYF. As DNA, the CDR3 is TGTGCCAGCAGCTTAGGCCAGACCCAGTACTTC. This chain connects TRBV11-2 to TRBJ2-5, with D unresolved. The V gene lost 1 base and the J gene lost 6 bases, with 3 bases spanning the gap. Germline values: CDR1 SGHAT, CDR2 FQNNGV. The CDR3 has 11 residues.

This clonotype occurred many times. The chain has TRBV20-1 and TRBJ2-2; D possibly uses TRBD1 or TRBD2 (5 bases each). The CDR3 runs 17 residues. Germline values: CDR1 DFQATT, CDR2 SNEGSKA (reference sequence). The V end was cut by 3 bases, the J end by 0 bases, with 17 bases between. This CDR3 is CSARGSYGTSNTGELFF. The DNA of the CDR3 is TGCAGTGCTAGGGGGTCCTACGGGACCTCGAACACCGGGGAGCTGTTTTTT.

The sample holds a few counts of this clonotype. This rearrangement joins TRBV3-1 to TRBJ2-5; 11 positions match TRBD2. V dropped 7 bases and J dropped 6; count of bases not matched to a gene: 13. This CDR3 region has 16 residues. CDR1 LGHDT and CDR2 YNNKEL come from the germline V gene (reference sequence). CDR3 sequence reads: CASTITSGGFRKTQYF. The CDR3 region has the DNA TGTGCCAGCACCATTACTAGCGGGGGTTTTAGAAAGACCCAGTACTTC.

J is TRBJ2-4 and V is TRBV12-3 or TRBV12-4; D gene uncertain. The CDR3 consists of 11 residues. Deletions cut 6 bases from V and 0 bases from J, with 0 bases between. CDR3 DNA: TGTGCCAGCAGAGCCAAAAACATTCAGTACTTC. Protein sequence: CASRAKNIQYF.

In its sample, this clonotype was seen many times. The chain has TRBV12-3 or TRBV12-4 and TRBJ1-1; D perhaps matches TRBD1 (5 bases). The CDR3 is 13 amino acids. V lost 6 bases, J lost 0 bases, and 8 bases lay in between. CDR3 in amino acids: CASSPGLNTEAFF. The CDR3 nucleotides read TGTGCCAGCAGCCCGGGACTGAACACTGAAGCTTTCTTT.

This clonotype was detected once. The gene calls are TRBV28 and TRBJ2-7; 9 nucleotides align to TRBD2. CDR3 length: 18 amino acids. CDR1 and CDR2 from the germline V gene are MDHEN and SYDVKM. V trimming: 2 bases; J trimming: 2 bases; junction bases outside the gene matches: 13. CDR3 region: CASSLRNSGTSFPYEQYF. DNA for the CDR3: TGTGCCAGCAGTTTAAGGAACTCCGGGACTAGCTTCCCCTACGAGCAGTACTTC.